These 8 T cell receptor beta chains were sequenced from one sample in a study of blood T cell repertoires in COVID-19. Assay used: immunoSEQ multiplex PCR; TCRdb lists only in-frame clones, some missing. Found here are some 14,000 clones, roughly 91% of them singletons; the top ten hold about 15%. Sequencing was performed on peripheral blood. These receptors came from a human donor in a cohort sampled during active COVID-19.

J is TRBJ1-1 and V is TRBV7-8; D gene unclear. This CDR3 spans 14 amino acids. The V and J ends lost 7 bases and 0 bases respectively, with 12 bases between them. Germline V gene data show CDR1 as SGHVS and CDR2 as FQNEAQ. The CDR3 region is CASTILPVNTEAFF. The CDR3 DNA reads TGTGCCAGCACCATCCTCCCAGTGAACACTGAAGCTTTCTTT.

The V call is TRBV4-1, the J call TRBJ1-3; 9 positions match TRBD1. Germline V gene sequence: CDR1 MGHRA, CDR2 YSYEKL. The CDR3 spans 16 residues. V lost 5 bases, J lost 1 base, and 6 bases stayed unmatched. The CDR3 coding sequence is TGCGCCAGCAGCACAACAGGGGGCAGGTCTGGAAACACCATATATTTT. Its protein is CASSTTGGRSGNTIYF.

This chain joins TRBV2 and TRBJ2-1; D is perhaps TRBD1 (6 bases). The CDR3 has 14 amino acids. The ends were cut back, 8 bases at V and 1 base at J, with 12 bases in the middle. Germline CDR1 SNHLY, CDR2 FYNNEI. The CDR3 here is CASHGRGSYNEQFF. The CDR3 DNA follows: TGTGCCAGCCATGGCAGGGGTTCCTACAATGAGCAGTTCTTC.

The V call is TRBV19, the J call TRBJ1-2; 7 bases line up with TRBD1. V lost 6 bases, J lost 5 bases, and 15 bases stayed unmatched. The CDR3 length is 16 residues. Germline CDR1 LNHDA, CDR2 SQIVND (reference sequence). The CDR3: CASSPTGAPGQYGYTF. CDR3 coding DNA: TGTGCCAGTAGCCCAACCGGGGCGCCGGGACAGTATGGCTACACCTTC.

CDR3 nucleotide sequence: TGCGCCAGCAGCGCCTCGGGAACTCCCGCTCGGCAGTTCTTC. The encoded protein is CASSASGTPARQFF. The chain couples TRBV10-1 to TRBJ2-1; D perhaps matches TRBD2 (5 bases). Germline CDR1 is WNHNN and CDR2 is SYGVQD (reference sequence). CDR3 size: 14 residues. V lost 6 bases, J lost 12 bases, and 21 bases lay in between.

CDR3 protein: CASSVGGDNSPLHF. DNA for the CDR3: TGTGCCAGCAGCGTAGGGGGGGATAATTCACCCCTCCACTTT. The chain carries TRBV9 and TRBJ1-6; possible D gene TRBD1, 5 bases. Germline CDR1 reads SGDLS; CDR2 reads YYNGEE. The V end lost 0 bases, the J end lost 5 bases, and 6 bases lay between the germline ends. The CDR3 covers 14 residues.

The chain recombines TRBV5-6 with TRBJ2-2, with TRBD1 matching over 7 bases. The CDR3 consists of 15 residues. The trim removed 5 bases at V and 2 bases at J, leaving 6 bases unmatched. Germline V CDR1 and CDR2: SGHDT, YYEEEE. The CDR3 is CASRPGQRNTGELFF. The CDR3 region has the DNA TGTGCCAGCAGACCGGGACAGCGTAACACCGGGGAGCTGTTTTTT.

V gene TRBV18 combines with J gene TRBJ1-1; 7 nucleotides align to TRBD1. The CDR3 is 14 residues long. V lost 6 bases, J lost 0 bases, and 4 bases stayed unmatched. CDR1 and CDR2 (germline): KGHSH, LQKENI. CDR3: CASSPGTVNTEAFF. CDR3 nucleotides: TGTGCCAGCTCCCCCGGGACAGTGAACACTGAAGCTTTCTTT.